Presented here are 4 T cell receptor beta chains from one specimen sequenced in a study of T cell responses to AZD1222 COVID-19 vaccine (dated by TCRdb to about 2021). Interpreted using the paper, the time point label stands for: baseline before first vaccination. Library preparation was by the immunoSEQ multiplex PCR assay. The table was pulled from immuneACCESS by TCRdb, which kept in-frame rearrangements only. Such tables lose some clones; where checked, under half of the loss comes from unresolved V genes, and the rest has no known cause. The sample table contains 150,000 to 200,000 clones; only one count was recorded for 85% to 95% of them. The ten top clones hold about 3% of the sample. The material sequenced was peripheral blood, taken on day 0 of AZD1222 vaccination. The receptors shown here come from an adult in good health.

This chain links TRBV5-1 with TRBJ1-1; perhaps TRBD1 as D (6 bases). V shed 5 bases and J shed 2 bases, with 10 bases lying between them. The CDR3 covers 13 residues. The germline gives CDR1 SGHRS, CDR2 YFSETQ. The CDR3 here is CASSLQGNTEAFF. As DNA, the CDR3 is TGCGCCAGCAGTTTACAGGGAAACACTGAAGCTTTCTTT.

The rearrangement links TRBV6-6 to TRBJ2-5, with 11 positions matching TRBD2. V trimming: 9 bases; J trimming: 5 bases; junction bases outside the gene matches: 11. CDR3 length: 15 amino acids. In germline, CDR1 is MNHNY, CDR2 SVGAGI (reference sequence). Here the CDR3 DNA reads TGTGCCAGTCTCAACACCGGGACTAGCGGTGAGACCCAGTACTTC. This encodes CASLNTGTSGETQYF.

This clone was found many times. The chain recombines TRBV7-9 with TRBJ1-3; 9 positions match TRBD1. The length of the CDR3 is 16 residues. After removal of 3 bases from V and 0 bases from J, the junction contained 3 bases not matched to a gene. The V gene's germline CDR1 is SEHNR and CDR2 FQNEAQ (reference sequence). The CDR3, as DNA: TGTGCCAGCAGCTTCTTGACAGGGGGCTCTGGAAACACCATATATTTT. This gives the protein CASSFLTGGSGNTIYF. Full variable domain (missing parts from reference TRBV7-9 and TRBJ1-3): DTGVSQNPRHKITKRGQNVTFRCDPISEHNRLYWYRQTLGQGPEFLTYFQNEAQLEKSRLLSDRFSAERPKGSFSTLEIQRTEQGDSAMYLCASSFLTGGSGNTIYFGEGSWLTVV.

This sequence joins TRBV5-1 and TRBJ1-6; 12 bases line up with TRBD1. This CDR3 comprises 16 residues. The V segment lost 4 bases and the J segment 9 bases; nucleotides outside the gene matches: 8. The germline gives CDR1 SGHRS, CDR2 YFSETQ. CDR3 amino acids: CASSPGQGARFSPLHF. CDR3 in DNA: TGCGCCAGCAGCCCGGGACAGGGGGCTCGATTTTCACCCCTCCACTTT.